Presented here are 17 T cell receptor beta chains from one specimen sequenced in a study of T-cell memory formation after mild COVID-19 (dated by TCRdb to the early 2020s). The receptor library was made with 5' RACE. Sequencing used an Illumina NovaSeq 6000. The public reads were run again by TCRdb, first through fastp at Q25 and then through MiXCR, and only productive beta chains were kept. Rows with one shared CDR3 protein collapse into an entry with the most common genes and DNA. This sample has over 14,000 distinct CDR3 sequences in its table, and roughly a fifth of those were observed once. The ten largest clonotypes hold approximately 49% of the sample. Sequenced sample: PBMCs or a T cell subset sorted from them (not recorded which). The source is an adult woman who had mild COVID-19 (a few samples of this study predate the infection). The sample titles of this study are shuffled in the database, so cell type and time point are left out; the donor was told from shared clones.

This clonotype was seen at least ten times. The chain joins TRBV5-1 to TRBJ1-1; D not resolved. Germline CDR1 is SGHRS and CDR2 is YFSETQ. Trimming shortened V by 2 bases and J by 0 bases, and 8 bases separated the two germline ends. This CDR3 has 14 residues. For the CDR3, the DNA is TGCGCCAGCAGCTTAGAGGTCATGAACACTGAAGCTTTCTTT. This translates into CASSLEVMNTEAFF.

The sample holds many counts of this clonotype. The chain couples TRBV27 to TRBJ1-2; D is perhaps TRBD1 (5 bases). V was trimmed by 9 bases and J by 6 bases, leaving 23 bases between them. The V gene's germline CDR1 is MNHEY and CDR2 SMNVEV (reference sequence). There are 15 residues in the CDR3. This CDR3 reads CASALGTQGVDGYTF. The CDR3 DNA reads TGTGCCAGTGCCCTCGGGACCCAGGGAGTAGATGGCTACACCTTC.

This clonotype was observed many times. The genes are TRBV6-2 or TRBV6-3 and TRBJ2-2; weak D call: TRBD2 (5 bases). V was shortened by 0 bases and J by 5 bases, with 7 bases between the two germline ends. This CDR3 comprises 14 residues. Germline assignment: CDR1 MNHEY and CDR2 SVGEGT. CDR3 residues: CASSYSSGTGELFF. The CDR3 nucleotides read TGTGCCAGCAGTTACTCGTCGGGGACCGGGGAGCTGTTTTTT.

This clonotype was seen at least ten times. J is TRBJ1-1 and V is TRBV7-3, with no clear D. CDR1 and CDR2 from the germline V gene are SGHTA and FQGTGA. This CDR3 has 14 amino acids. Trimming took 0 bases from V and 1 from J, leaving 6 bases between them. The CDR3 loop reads CASSLTSGNTEAFF. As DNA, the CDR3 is TGTGCCAGCAGCTTAACTTCAGGGAACACTGAAGCTTTCTTT.

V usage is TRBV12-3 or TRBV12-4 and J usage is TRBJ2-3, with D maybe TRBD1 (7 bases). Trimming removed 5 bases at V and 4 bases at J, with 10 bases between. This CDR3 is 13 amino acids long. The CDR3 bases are TGTGCCAGCAGTCAGGGGGGAGCAGATACGCAGTATTTT. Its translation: CASSQGGADTQYF.

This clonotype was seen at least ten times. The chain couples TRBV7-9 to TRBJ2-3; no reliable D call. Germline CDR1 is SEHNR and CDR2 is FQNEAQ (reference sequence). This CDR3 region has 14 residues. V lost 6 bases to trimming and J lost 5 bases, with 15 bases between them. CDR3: CASSRSDGQDTQYF. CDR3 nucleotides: TGTGCCAGCAGTCGATCGGACGGGCAAGATACGCAGTATTTT.

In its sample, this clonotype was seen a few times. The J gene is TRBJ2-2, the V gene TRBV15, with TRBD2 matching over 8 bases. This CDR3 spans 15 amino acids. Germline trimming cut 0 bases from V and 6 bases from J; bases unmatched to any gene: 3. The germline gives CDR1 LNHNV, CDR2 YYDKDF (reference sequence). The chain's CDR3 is CATSRDTGGPGELFF. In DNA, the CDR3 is TGTGCCACCAGCAGAGATACGGGGGGGCCCGGGGAGCTGTTTTTT.

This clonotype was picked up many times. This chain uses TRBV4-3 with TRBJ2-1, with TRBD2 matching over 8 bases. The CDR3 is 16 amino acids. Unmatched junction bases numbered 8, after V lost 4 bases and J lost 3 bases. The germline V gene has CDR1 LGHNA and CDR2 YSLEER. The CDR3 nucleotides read TGCGCCAGCAGCCCACCCGGGACTAGGAGCTACAATGAGCAGTTCTTC. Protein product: CASSPPGTRSYNEQFF.

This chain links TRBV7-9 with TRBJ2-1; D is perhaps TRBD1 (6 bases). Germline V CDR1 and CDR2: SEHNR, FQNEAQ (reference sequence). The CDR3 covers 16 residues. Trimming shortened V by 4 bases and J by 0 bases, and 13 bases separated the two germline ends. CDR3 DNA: TGTGCCAGCAGCTCAAACAGGGTACGCTCCTACAATGAGCAGTTCTTC. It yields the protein CASSSNRVRSYNEQFF.

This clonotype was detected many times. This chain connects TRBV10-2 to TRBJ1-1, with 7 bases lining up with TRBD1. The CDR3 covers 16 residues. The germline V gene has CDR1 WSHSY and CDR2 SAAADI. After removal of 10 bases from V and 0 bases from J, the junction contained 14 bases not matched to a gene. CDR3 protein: CAIPIRGPRMNTEAFF. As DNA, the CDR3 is TGCGCCATCCCTATTAGGGGGCCTAGAATGAACACTGAAGCTTTCTTT.

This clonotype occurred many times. The CDR3 nucleotides are TGTGCCAGCAGCCAAGAAAGGACGGAGGCACCGGGGCCCACAGATACGCAGTATTTT. Protein: CASSQERTEAPGPTDTQYF. The chain links TRBV3-1 to TRBJ2-3; D is possibly TRBD1 or TRBD2 (5 bases each). Germline values: CDR1 LGHDT, CDR2 YNNKEL (reference sequence). Trimming took 0 bases from V and 2 from J, leaving 21 bases between them. The CDR3 length is 19 residues.

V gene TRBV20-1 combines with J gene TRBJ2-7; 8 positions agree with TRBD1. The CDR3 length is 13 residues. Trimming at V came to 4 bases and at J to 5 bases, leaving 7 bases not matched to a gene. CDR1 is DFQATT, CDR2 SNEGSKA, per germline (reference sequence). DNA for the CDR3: TGCAGTGCTAAAGGACAGGGCCTAGACGAGCAGTACGTC. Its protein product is CSAKGQGLDEQYV.

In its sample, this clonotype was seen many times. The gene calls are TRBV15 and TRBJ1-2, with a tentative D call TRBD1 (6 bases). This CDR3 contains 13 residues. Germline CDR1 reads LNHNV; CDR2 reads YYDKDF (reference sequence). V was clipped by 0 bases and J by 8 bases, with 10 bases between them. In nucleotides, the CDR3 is TGTGCCACCAGCAGAGAGGGGGCTTTGGGCTACACCTTC. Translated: CATSREGALGYTF. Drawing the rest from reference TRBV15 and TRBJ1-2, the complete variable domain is DAMVIQNPRYQVTQFGKPVTLSCSQTLNHNVMYWYQQKSSQAPKLLFHYYDKDFNNEADTPDNFQSRRPNTSFCFLDIRSPGLGDTAMYLCATSREGALGYTFGSGTRLTVV.

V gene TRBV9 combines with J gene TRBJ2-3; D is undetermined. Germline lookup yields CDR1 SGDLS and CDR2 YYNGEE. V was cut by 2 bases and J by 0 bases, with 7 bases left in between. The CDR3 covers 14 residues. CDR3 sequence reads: CASSVVLSTDTQYF. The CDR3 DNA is TGTGCCAGCAGCGTGGTGTTAAGCACAGATACGCAGTATTTT. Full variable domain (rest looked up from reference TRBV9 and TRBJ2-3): DSGVTQTPKHLITATGQRVTLRCSPRSGDLSVYWYQQSLDQGLQFLIQYYNGEERAKGNILERFSAQQFPDLHSELNLSSLELGDSALYFCASSVVLSTDTQYFGPGTRLTVL.

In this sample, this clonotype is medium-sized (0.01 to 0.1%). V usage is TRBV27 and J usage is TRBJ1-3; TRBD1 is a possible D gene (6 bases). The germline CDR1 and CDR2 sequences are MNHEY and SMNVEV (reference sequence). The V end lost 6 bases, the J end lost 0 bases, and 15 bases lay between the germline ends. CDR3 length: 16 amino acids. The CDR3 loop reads CASRPLRDTSGNTIYF. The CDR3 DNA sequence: TGTGCCAGCAGGCCTCTCCGGGACACCTCTGGAAACACCATATATTTT.

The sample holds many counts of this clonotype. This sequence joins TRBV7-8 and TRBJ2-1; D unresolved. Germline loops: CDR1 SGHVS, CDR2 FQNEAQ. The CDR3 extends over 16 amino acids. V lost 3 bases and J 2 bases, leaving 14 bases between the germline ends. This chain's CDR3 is CASSLKRLPAYNEQFF. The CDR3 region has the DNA TGTGCCAGCAGCTTGAAGAGGTTACCCGCCTACAATGAGCAGTTCTTC.

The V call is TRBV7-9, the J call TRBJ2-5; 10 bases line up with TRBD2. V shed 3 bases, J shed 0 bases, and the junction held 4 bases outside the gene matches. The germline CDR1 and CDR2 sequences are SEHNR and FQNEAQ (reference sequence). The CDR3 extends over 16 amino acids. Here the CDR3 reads CASSFYSGGYQETQYF. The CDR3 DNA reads TGTGCCAGCAGCTTTTATAGCGGGGGGTACCAAGAGACCCAGTACTTC.